This TCR beta chain was retrieved from a study of post-analysis software for immune sequencing data. Presence of unique molecular identifiers characterized the TCR beta cDNA libraries. TCRdb reanalysed the PCR reads using MiXCR and keeps one entry per CDR3 protein. The table lists around 500,000 distinct CDR3 sequences, roughly 34% of them singletons. This clonotype was seen only once. Its target is unknown. V shed 5 bases and J shed 2 bases, with 15 bases lying between them. The CDR3 sequence is 16 residues long. General study points: Elevated frequency relative to controls characterized roughly five TRBV segments in patients, TRBV5-6, TRBV5-1 and TRBV20-1 among them.

This receptor was taken from a girl between 2 and 17 years old with multiple sclerosis. Sequences were obtained from blood. The rearrangement links TRBV12-3 or TRBV12-4 to TRBJ2-2, with TRBD1 as a possible D gene (6 bases). CDR3 in DNA: TGTGCCAGCAGTCATACAACACAGGGTAACACCGGGGAGCTGTTTTTT. Its translation: CASSHTTQGNTGELFF.